The TCR beta chain under discussion was sequenced for a study of blood T cells in healthy people across ages. The CDR3 is 11 amino acids. V gave up 4 bases and J gave up 3 bases, with 3 bases separating them. Germline V gene data show CDR1 as MDHEN and CDR2 as SYDVKM. Donors gave ten milliliters of peripheral blood apiece. Using a J-beta primer mix together with a sample-barcoded 5' primer, a second PCR was run for roughly 7 to 11 cycles. Every sample returned 3 million or more CDR3-containing paired-end reads. TCRdb processed the 5' RACE reads anew with MiXCR; each CDR3 protein has one entry. There are 2 million or so distinct CDR3 sequences in the sample; about 50% occur only once, and approximately 2.1% lies in the top ten.

This chain links TRBV28 with TRBJ1-2; unclear D gene. This clonotype was sampled from a woman between 35 and 50 years old in good health. The source material was blood. CDR3 DNA: TGTGCCAGCAGTTGGGACTATGGCTACACCTTC. It encodes CASSWDYGYTF.